The 3 T cell receptor beta chains given below trace back to one sample, sequenced in a study of blood T cell repertoires in COVID-19. Clones were sequenced by immunoSEQ multiplex PCR, and TCRdb holds only the in-frame ones, with some missing. This sample has about 260,000 clones; 86% occur once, and the top ten carry about 2%. Sequencing was carried out using peripheral blood. These receptors all come from a man aged 25 to 40 with active or convalescent COVID-19.

By share of the sample, this clone is medium-sized (0.01 to 0.1%). This chain uses TRBV3-1 (or the pseudogene TRBV3-2) with TRBJ1-1; a possible D gene is TRBD1 (6 bases). V was trimmed by 2 bases and J by 4 bases, leaving 11 bases between them. This CDR3 is 14 amino acids long. Germline V gene data show CDR1 as LGHDT and CDR2 as YNNKEL (reference sequence). The CDR3: CASSQQGRVTEAFF. The CDR3 DNA reads TGTGCCAGCAGCCAACAGGGGCGGGTCACTGAAGCTTTCTTT.

The gene calls are TRBV4-2 and TRBJ1-5, with 8 bases identical to TRBD1. The CDR3 is 18 amino acids. Germline V gives CDR1 LGHNA, CDR2 YNFKEQ. The junction had 13 bases not matched to a gene; V was cut back by 0 bases and J by 6 bases. CDR3 DNA: TGTGCCAGCAGCCAAGATGTCGCTAGTGGGACAGGCGGTCAGCCCCAGCATTTT. It specifies CASSQDVASGTGGQPQHF.

This chain joins TRBV6-5 and TRBJ1-1; tentative D call: TRBD1 (6 bases). CDR3 length: 14 residues. Trimming left V 5 bases short and J 1 base short, with 11 bases between. CDR1 and CDR2 (germline): MNHEY, SVGAGI. CDR3 in DNA: TGTGCCAGCAGTCCCAGGGGCTGGAACACTGAAGCTTTCTTT. It is translated as CASSPRGWNTEAFF.